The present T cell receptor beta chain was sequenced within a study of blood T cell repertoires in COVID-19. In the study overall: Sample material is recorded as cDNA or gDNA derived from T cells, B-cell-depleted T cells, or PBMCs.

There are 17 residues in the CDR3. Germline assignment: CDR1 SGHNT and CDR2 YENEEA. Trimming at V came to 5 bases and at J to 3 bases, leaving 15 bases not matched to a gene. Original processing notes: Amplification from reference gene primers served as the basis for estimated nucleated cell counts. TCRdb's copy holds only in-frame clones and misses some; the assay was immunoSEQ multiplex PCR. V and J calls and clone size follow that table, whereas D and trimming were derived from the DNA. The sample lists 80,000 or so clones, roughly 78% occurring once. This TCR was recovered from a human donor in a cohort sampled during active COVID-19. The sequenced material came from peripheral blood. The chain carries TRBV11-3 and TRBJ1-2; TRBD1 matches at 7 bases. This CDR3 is CASSLLNRGYSYYGYTF. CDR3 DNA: TGTGCCAGCAGCCTATTAAACAGGGGTTACTCCTACTATGGCTACACCTTC.